The 27 T cell receptor beta chains listed next were all sequenced from one sample in a study of blood T cell repertoires in COVID-19. Assay: immunoSEQ multiplex PCR; the TCRdb copy retains only in-frame clones and omits some. Of 43,000 or so clones in the sample, approximately 80% are singletons; the top ten hold 23%. Sequenced: peripheral blood. The receptors were sampled from a woman aged 55-75 years with acute or convalescent COVID-19.

The chain combines TRBV24-1 with TRBJ2-7; D is perhaps TRBD1 (5 bases). CDR3 size: 15 residues. Germline V gene lookup returns CDR1 KGHDR and CDR2 SFDVKD. Between the trimmed V and J ends, which lost 5 bases and 4 bases, there was a span of 17 bases. CDR3 DNA sequence: TGTGCCACCAGTGCCCTAACGGGCAGGGCGTACGAGCAGTACTTC. It translates to CATSALTGRAYEQYF.

This clone was seen more than once but under ten times. The J gene is TRBJ1-2, the V gene TRBV6-6; the match to TRBD1 covers 8 bases. The CDR3 has 16 residues. The J segment lost 6 bases and the V segment lost 7 bases, leaving 16 bases of the junction unmatched. The germline CDR1 and CDR2 sequences are MNHNY and SVGAGI (reference sequence). The CDR3 is CASTKTTGESMDGYTF. The DNA for the CDR3 is TGTGCCAGCACCAAAACGACAGGGGAGTCTATGGATGGCTACACCTTC.

DNA for the CDR3: TGCGCCAGCAGTGAGTCGGTATCTAGCGCCTTCCCCGATACGCAGTATTTT. Translated: CASSESVSSAFPDTQYF. The rearrangement joins TRBV10-2 to TRBJ2-3, with D perhaps TRBD2 (6 bases). The CDR3 has 17 amino acids. Germline lookup yields CDR1 WSHSY and CDR2 SAAADI. Deletions cut 0 bases from V and 6 bases from J, with 19 bases between.

The V gene is TRBV4-1, the J gene TRBJ1-2; D might be TRBD1 (5 bases). The germline CDR1 and CDR2 sequences are MGHRA and YSYEKL. This CDR3 is 11 amino acids long. Trimming shortened V by 8 bases and J by 7 bases, and 11 bases separated the two germline ends. Here the CDR3 reads CASWGGIGYTF. The DNA for the CDR3 is TGCGCCAGCTGGGGGGGGATTGGCTACACCTTC.

The chain links TRBV5-6 to TRBJ2-3; 8 bases align to TRBD1. Trimming cost V 3 bases and J 9 bases; bases outside gene matches: 12. CDR1 and CDR2 (germline): SGHDT, YYEEEE. This CDR3 region has 15 residues. DNA of the CDR3: TGTGCCAGCAGCTACCCGGGGACAGGACGGATAACGCAGTATTTT. Its translation: CASSYPGTGRITQYF.

This sequence joins TRBV27 and TRBJ2-3, with D unresolved. In germline, CDR1 is MNHEY, CDR2 SMNVEV (reference sequence). V dropped 7 bases and J dropped 2 bases, with 13 bases sitting between them. This CDR3 has 14 residues. The CDR3 DNA is TGTGCCAGCACCCGTAGCTACTACACAGATACGCAGTATTTT. Translation: CASTRSYYTDTQYF.

This chain joins TRBV27 and TRBJ2-7; 8 nucleotides align to TRBD2. With 2 bases clipped from V and 5 bases from J, the junction kept 8 bases outside the gene matches. CDR1 and CDR2 from the germline V gene are MNHEY and SMNVEV (reference sequence). This CDR3 comprises 15 residues. CDR3 loop: CASSLRDIGGDEQYF. For the CDR3, the DNA is TGTGCCAGCAGTTTAAGGGACATCGGGGGGGACGAGCAGTACTTC.

The V and J genes are TRBV3-1 (or the pseudogene TRBV3-2) and TRBJ2-1; D possibly corresponds to TRBD2 (6 bases). V shed 0 bases and J shed 8 bases, with 11 bases lying between them. CDR3 length: 14 residues. Per germline, CDR1 LGHDT and CDR2 YNNKEL (reference sequence). The CDR3 DNA sequence: TGTGCCAGCAGCCAAGAAGGAGGGGCCTATGAGCAGTTCTTC. Translation: CASSQEGGAYEQFF.

This clone was seen once. The CDR3 is CASSQGLPSGEQFF. In DNA form, the CDR3 reads TGTGCCAGCAGCCAGGGACTCCCGTCCGGTGAGCAGTTCTTC. The chain combines TRBV4-2 with TRBJ2-1; weak D call: TRBD2 (6 bases). V gave up 3 bases and J gave up 9 bases, with 15 bases separating them. Germline values: CDR1 LGHNA, CDR2 YNFKEQ. The CDR3 runs to 14 residues.

For this clone: Mismatch with germline at one junction end may stem from a read error. This rearrangement joins TRBV2 to TRBJ2-7; tentatively, D is TRBD1 (5 bases). The germline V gene has CDR1 SNHLY and CDR2 FYNNEI. This CDR3 spans 13 amino acids. The CDR3 loop reads CASREDSTYEQYF. In DNA form, the CDR3 reads TGTGCCAGCAGGGAAGACAGCACCTACGAGCAGTACTTC.

This clone has a handful of counts. The gene calls are TRBV9 and TRBJ1-2; 7 nucleotides agree with TRBD1. Germline V gene sequence: CDR1 SGDLS, CDR2 YYNGEE. The CDR3 length is 15 residues. V was pared by 4 bases and J by 1 base, with 7 bases of the junction left unmatched. The CDR3, as DNA: TGTGCCAGCAGCAGGTGGGGGGACAGTAACTATGGCTACACCTTC. Its protein is CASSRWGDSNYGYTF.

The chain is built from TRBV5-1 and TRBJ2-1, with 8 bases lining up with TRBD2. CDR3 size: 14 residues. The germline V gene encodes CDR1 SGHRS and CDR2 YFSETQ. V was clipped by 4 bases and J by 1 base; unmatched bases: 1. Written as DNA, the CDR3 is TGCGCCAGCAGCCCGGGGGGGTCCTACAATGAGCAGTTCTTC. Its translation is CASSPGGSYNEQFF.

V usage is TRBV5-6 and J usage is TRBJ1-3; 8 bases agree with TRBD1. V gave up 10 bases and J gave up 0 bases; unmatched junction bases: 6. CDR3 length equals 14 residues. Germline V gene sequence: CDR1 SGHDT, CDR2 YYEEEE. DNA of the CDR3: TGTGCCGGTTCAGGGGGCCACTCTGGAAACACCATATATTTT. Its protein product is CAGSGGHSGNTIYF.

V is TRBV18 and J is TRBJ2-3; 7 bases fit TRBD2. Germline CDR1 KGHSH, CDR2 LQKENI. J lost 6 bases, V lost 3 bases, and 9 bases had no gene match. CDR3 length equals 15 residues. CDR3 sequence reads: CASSPVSGEGDTQYF. In DNA, the CDR3 is TGTGCCAGCTCACCCGTCAGCGGGGAAGGGGATACGCAGTATTTT.

V and J are TRBV9 and TRBJ1-3; possible D gene TRBD1, 5 bases. Germline CDR1 reads SGDLS; CDR2 reads YYNGEE. There are 13 residues in the CDR3. V lost 4 bases, J lost 8 bases, and 13 bases lay in between. CDR3 loop: CASSLDGRDTIYF. As DNA, the CDR3 is TGTGCCAGCAGCCTTGATGGCAGGGACACCATATATTTT.

The gene calls are TRBV4-2 and TRBJ2-1, with TRBD2 identical over 12 bases. Germline lookup yields CDR1 LGHNA and CDR2 YNFKEQ. The length of the CDR3 is 16 residues. V gave up 1 base and J gave up 4 bases; unmatched junction bases: 2. Here the CDR3 DNA reads TGTGCCAGCAGCCAAGGTCTAGCGGGGGGGTACAATGAGCAGTTCTTC. It specifies CASSQGLAGGYNEQFF.

The CDR3: CASTSSGGPYEQYF. CDR3 DNA sequence: TGTGCCAGCACCAGTAGCGGGGGCCCCTACGAGCAGTACTTC. This chain joins TRBV21-1 and TRBJ2-7; TRBD2, as called in the table, went unchecked against the DNA. TRBV21-1 is designated a pseudogene. The CDR3 has 14 residues.

The V call is TRBV18, the J call TRBJ2-2, with D maybe TRBD1 (6 bases). The CDR3 is 15 residues long. CDR1 and CDR2 (germline): KGHSH, LQKENI. Trimming took 2 bases from V and 0 from J, leaving 7 bases between them. As DNA, the CDR3 is TGTGCCAGCTCACCAGACAGGACGAACACCGGGGAGCTGTTTTTT. It translates to CASSPDRTNTGELFF.

The chain employs TRBV7-2 and TRBJ1-5; D perhaps matches TRBD1 (5 bases). CDR1 is SGHTA, CDR2 FQGNSA, per germline. V lost 5 bases and J lost 5, with 16 bases in between. This CDR3 region has 15 residues. The CDR3, as DNA: TGTGCCAGCAGCCCACCCGGGGGGTTTCATCAGCCCCAGCATTTT. Amino acid sequence: CASSPPGGFHQPQHF. The full variable domain, rest sourced from reference TRBV7-2 and TRBJ1-5, is GAGVSQSPSNKVTEKGKDVELRCDPISGHTALYWYRQSLGQGLEFLIYFQGNSAPDKSGLPSDRFSAERTGGSVSTLTIQRTQQEDSAVYLCASSPPGGFHQPQHFGDGTRLSIL.

The chain recombines TRBV28 with TRBJ2-5, with a weak D call TRBD2 (6 bases). V was shortened by 5 bases and J by 5 bases, with 27 bases between the two germline ends. Germline V gives CDR1 MDHEN, CDR2 SYDVKM. The CDR3 consists of 18 residues. The CDR3 DNA reads as TGTGCCAGCAGTAGAGTCCCGGGACTCCTCCCCATAGGGGAGACCCAGTACTTC. Translated: CASSRVPGLLPIGETQYF.

The chain has TRBV6-5 and TRBJ1-6, with TRBD1 as a possible D gene (6 bases). Germline V gene lookup returns CDR1 MNHEY and CDR2 SVGAGI. The CDR3 is 14 amino acids. Trimming took off 6 bases at V and 10 bases at J, with 16 bases between the two ends. This CDR3 is CASSPQGEESPLHF. CDR3 DNA: TGTGCCAGCAGCCCACAGGGTGAGGAGTCACCCCTCCACTTT.

The rearrangement joins TRBV12-3 or TRBV12-4 to TRBJ1-6, with 7 bases lining up with TRBD1. J lost 7 bases, V lost 4 bases, and 1 base had no gene match. This CDR3 contains 13 residues. This chain's CDR3 is CASSWDRNSPLHF. The CDR3 nucleotides are TGTGCCAGCAGTTGGGACAGAAATTCACCCCTCCACTTT.

This rearrangement joins TRBV5-4 to TRBJ1-4, with TRBD1 as a possible D gene (5 bases). Per germline, CDR1 SGHNT and CDR2 YYREEE (reference sequence). V dropped 0 bases and J dropped 6 bases, with 12 bases sitting between them. The CDR3 loop spans 15 amino acids. The CDR3 sequence: CASSLDGRGYEKLFF. DNA of the CDR3: TGTGCCAGCAGCTTGGACGGAAGGGGCTATGAAAAACTGTTTTTT.

The chain has TRBV7-2 and TRBJ2-3; 7 nucleotides line up with TRBD2. The CDR3 is 14 residues long. V trimming: 8 bases; J trimming: 0 bases; junction bases outside the gene matches: 5. Per germline, CDR1 SGHTA and CDR2 FQGNSA. CDR3 protein: CASRSGSSTDTQYF. The CDR3 nucleotides read TGTGCCAGCCGTAGCGGGTCTAGCACAGATACGCAGTATTTT.

V and J are TRBV3-1 (or the pseudogene TRBV3-2) and TRBJ1-2; TRBD1 is a possible D gene (6 bases). V lost 0 bases and J lost 8, with 16 bases in between. This CDR3 contains 15 residues. Germline CDR1 is LGHDT and CDR2 is YNNKEL (reference sequence). The CDR3 region is CASSQEGGDKWGYTF. The CDR3, as DNA: TGTGCCAGCAGCCAAGAAGGGGGGGACAAATGGGGCTACACCTTC.

The rearrangement uses TRBV6-6 and TRBJ2-1; TRBD2 agrees at 8 bases. The J segment lost 7 bases and the V segment lost 2 bases, leaving 1 base of the junction unmatched. The germline V gene encodes CDR1 MNHNY and CDR2 SVGAGI (reference sequence). CDR3 length: 13 amino acids. CDR3 amino acids: CASSYGTRNEQFF. As DNA, the CDR3 is TGTGCCAGCAGTTACGGGACTAGAAATGAGCAGTTCTTC.

J is TRBJ2-7 and V is TRBV21-1; the table names TRBD2, a call not compared with the DNA. TRBV21-1 represents a pseudogene. The CDR3 is 13 residues long. CDR3 sequence: CASEDSKPYEQYF. The CDR3 nucleotides read TGTGCCAGCGAGGATTCGAAGCCCTACGAGCAGTACTTC.